Listed below are T cell receptor beta chains from one sample, sequenced in a study of neoadjuvant nivolumab and ipilimumab in lung cancer. Assay used: immunoSEQ multiplex PCR; TCRdb lists only in-frame clones, some missing. The repertoire holds 25,000 to 35,000 clones, more than 80% seen once, with around 5% in the top ten. The sequencing here drew on tumor tissue, taken after neoadjuvant nivolumab, alone or with ipilimumab, at or shortly before surgery. These receptors came from an adult with non-small cell lung cancer. Both conserved end residues are part of each CDR3. The D gene is left open where the match is weak. Clone size is not always given. Where it is, it says once, few, many or a class for expanded clones.

size | J | V | D | DNA | CDR3
. | TRBJ2-7 | TRBV25-1 | . | TGTGCCAGCAGTGAATATAACCCTCCCTACGAGCAGTACTTC | CASSEYNPPYEQYF
. | TRBJ2-2 | TRBV5-1 | . | TGCGCCAGCTCTTGGACTTCGAACACCGGGGAGCTGTTTTTT | CASSWTSNTGELFF
once | TRBJ2-2 | TRBV5-1 | . | TGCGCCAGCTCACTGGGACTCTCGAACACCGGGGAGCTGTTTTTT | CASSLGLSNTGELFF
. | TRBJ1-4 | TRBV11-2 | . | TGTGCCAGCAGCTTAGTGGTCGGGGAGGGAGAAAAACTGTTTTTT | CASSLVVGEGEKLFF
. | TRBJ1-6 | TRBV5-1 | TRBD1 | TGCGCCAGCAGCTTCGACAGGGGTAATTCACCCCTCCACTTT | CASSFDRGNSPLHF
. | TRBJ1-3 | TRBV30 | . | TGTGCCTGGAGTCTAACTGGAAACACCATATATTTT | CAWSLTGNTIYF
. | TRBJ1-1 | TRBV30 | . | TGTGCCTGGACAGGGAGGACTGAAGCTTTCTTT | CAWTGRTEAFF
. | TRBJ1-5 | TRBV19 | TRBD1 | TGTGCCAGTAGTATAGCAACAGGGGGGAGCCAGCCCCAGCATTTT | CASSIATGGSQPQHF
few | TRBJ2-1 | TRBV5-4 | . | TGTGCCAGCAGTCGCTTTGATGGGAATGAGCAGTTCTTC | CASSRFDGNEQFF
. | TRBJ2-1 | TRBV7-7 | . | TGTGCTAGCAGCTTATTAGGGGCCGAAGGTGATGAGCAGTTCTTC | CASSLLGAEGDEQFF
. | TRBJ1-2 | TRBV11-2 | TRBD1 | TGTGCCAGCAGCTTAGTTCAGGGGGGGGGCTATGGCTACACCTTC | CASSLVQGGGYGYTF
. | TRBJ2-3 | TRBV5-8 | TRBD2 | TGTGCCAGCAGCTACGGGACTAGCGGGATAACAGATACGCAGTATTTT | CASSYGTSGITDTQYF
. | TRBJ1-5 | TRBV5-4 | TRBD1 | TGTGCCAGCAGGGAAGCGGGACAGCCGAGTTCTTATAGCAATCAGCCCCAGCATTTT | CASREAGQPSSYSNQPQHF
. | TRBJ2-5 | TRBV5-4 | . | TGTGCCAGCAGCTTGGAGGGGGTGGGGACCCAGTACTTC | CASSLEGVGTQYF
. | TRBJ2-7 | TRBV28 | TRBD1 | TGTGCCACCCTGACTTCTACCCTTGGGCGGACAGGGACCTACGAGCAGTACTTC | CATLTSTLGRTGTYEQYF
. | TRBJ2-1 | TRBV6-5 | TRBD2 | TGTGCCAGCAGTTACCTAGCGGACAATGAGCAGTTCTTC | CASSYLADNEQFF
. | TRBJ1-1 | TRBV5-1 | . | TGCGCCAGCAGCTTGGTAGCAGGGGCTAACACTGAAGCTTTCTTT | CASSLVAGANTEAFF
. | TRBJ1-1 | TRBV10-2 | . | TGCGCCAGCAGTCCCCTTGGGGGGGGCGAGACTGAAGCTTTCTTT | CASSPLGGGETEAFF
once | TRBJ1-1 | TRBV5-4 | . | TGTGCCAGCAGCTTGGTCGGCGAGGGAGGGACTGAAGCTTTCTTT | CASSLVGEGGTEAFF
. | TRBJ2-5 | TRBV29-1 | . | TGCAGCGTCCCAGAGTCGGAGACCCAAGAGACCCAGTACTTC | CSVPESETQETQYF